This paragraph reports one T cell receptor (beta chain). The CDR3 runs 12 residues. V lost 0 bases and J 9 bases, leaving 9 bases between the germline ends. The sample comes from a study of blood T cell repertoires in COVID-19. The overall study: Acute and convalescent COVID-19 samples came from the United States, Italy and Spain. The analysed material was cDNA or gDNA that came from T cells, B-cell-depleted T cells, or PBMCs.

Methods used by the authors: Amplified reference gene primers provided the basis for estimating nucleated cell counts. TCRdb's table, derived via immunoSEQ multiplex PCR, lists solely in-frame clones and lacks some. That table is the source of V, J and clone size, and D and trimming were worked out from the DNA. This sample carries around 200,000 clones, around 84% of them seen once, and the ten largest clones take around 4.9%. Sequenced: peripheral blood. The source is an elderly woman with acute or convalescent COVID-19. The chain combines TRBV12-3 or TRBV12-4 with TRBJ2-7; tentatively, D is TRBD1 (6 bases). CDR3: CASSLAATGQYF. The CDR3 nucleotides read TGTGCCAGCAGTTTAGCCGCGACAGGGCAGTACTTC.